This record covers a single T cell receptor (beta chain). The antigen is undetermined. Method: immunoSEQ multiplex PCR; TCRdb's copy keeps in-frame clones and lacks some. Here the sample spans some 100,000 clones, just under 90% being singletons. These data come from a study of T cell responses to AZD1222 COVID-19 vaccine. The overall study: Both about-4-week and about-12-week second-dose recipients were combined. Whole-study results and caveats: Repertoires were obtained solely post-peak T cell response. The study found vaccine-associated CD4 TCRs spanning spike, dominant at 160-218 and 743-854.

CDR3 length: 16 residues. After removal of 0 bases from V and 4 bases from J, the junction contained 5 bases not matched to a gene. Per the germline V gene, CDR1 is MNHEY and CDR2 is SMNVEV (reference sequence). This receptor was obtained from an adult in good health. This rearrangement joins TRBV27 to TRBJ1-3, with 8 positions matching TRBD1. Sequenced here: peripheral blood, sampled on day 0 of AZD1222 vaccination. CDR3 sequence reads: CASSLSGTGPGNTIYF. CDR3 bases: TGTGCCAGCAGTTTATCGGGGACAGGACCCGGAAACACCATATATTTT.